Given below is one TCR beta chain in context. Its matching antigen is unknown. The sample comes from a study of response to subunit inactivated influenza vaccine. TCRdb re-called the RT-PCR reads with MiXCR, one entry per CDR3 protein. In the table there are 650,000 to 700,000 distinct CDR3 sequences, less than 20% of which are singletons. Germline V gene sequence: CDR1 SGHDT, CDR2 YYEEEE. Unmatched junction bases numbered 5, after V lost 3 bases and J lost 6 bases. The CDR3 runs 15 residues. Study-level findings and limits: T cells newly recruited by each seasonal influenza vaccination are few, the authors suggested.

The TCR sequence derives from a man aged 45 to 65 who received an inactivated influenza vaccine. The specimen comprised PBMCs from blood, sampled about 11 days after vaccination. The genes are TRBV5-6 and TRBJ2-2, with 10 bases fitting TRBD1. The CDR3 bases are TGTGCCAGCAGCTCCGGGACAGGGGTATCCGGGGAGCTGTTTTTT. It codes for CASSSGTGVSGELFF.